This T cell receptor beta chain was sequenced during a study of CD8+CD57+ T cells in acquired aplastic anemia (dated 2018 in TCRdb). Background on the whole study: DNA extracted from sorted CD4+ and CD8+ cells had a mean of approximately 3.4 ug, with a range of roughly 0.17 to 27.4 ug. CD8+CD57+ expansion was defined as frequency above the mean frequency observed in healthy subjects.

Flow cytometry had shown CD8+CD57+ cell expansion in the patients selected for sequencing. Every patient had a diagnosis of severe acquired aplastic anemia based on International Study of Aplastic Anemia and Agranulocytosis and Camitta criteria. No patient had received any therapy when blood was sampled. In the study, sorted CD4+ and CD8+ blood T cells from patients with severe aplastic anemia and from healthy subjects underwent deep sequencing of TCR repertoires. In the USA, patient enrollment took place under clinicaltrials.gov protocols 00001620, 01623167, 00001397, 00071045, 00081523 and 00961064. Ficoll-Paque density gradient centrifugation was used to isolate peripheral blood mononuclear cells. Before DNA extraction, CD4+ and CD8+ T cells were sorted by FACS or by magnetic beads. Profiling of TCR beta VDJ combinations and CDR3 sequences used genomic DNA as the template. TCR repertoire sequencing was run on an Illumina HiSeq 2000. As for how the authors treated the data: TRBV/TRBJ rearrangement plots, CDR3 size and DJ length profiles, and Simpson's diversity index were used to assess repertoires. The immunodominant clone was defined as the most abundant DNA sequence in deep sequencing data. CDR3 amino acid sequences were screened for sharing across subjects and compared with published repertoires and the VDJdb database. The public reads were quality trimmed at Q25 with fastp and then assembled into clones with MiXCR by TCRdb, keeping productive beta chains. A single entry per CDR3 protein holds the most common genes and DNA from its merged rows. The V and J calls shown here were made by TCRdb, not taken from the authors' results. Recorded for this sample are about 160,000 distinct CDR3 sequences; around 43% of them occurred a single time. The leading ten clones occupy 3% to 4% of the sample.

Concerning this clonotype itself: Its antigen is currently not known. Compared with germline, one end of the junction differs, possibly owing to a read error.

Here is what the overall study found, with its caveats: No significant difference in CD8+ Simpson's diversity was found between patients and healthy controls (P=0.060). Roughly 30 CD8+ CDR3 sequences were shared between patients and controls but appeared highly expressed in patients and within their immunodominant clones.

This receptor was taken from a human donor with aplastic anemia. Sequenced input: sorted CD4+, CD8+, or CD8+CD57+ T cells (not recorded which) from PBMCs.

The nucleotide sequence reads as follows: TGTGCCAGCAATTACGGGGGGTTAAACTCTGGAAACACCATATATTTT. This translates into CASNYGGLNSGNTIYF. The rearranged segments are TRBV6-5 and TRBJ1-3; 5 matching bases give a weak D call of TRBD1. Inclusive of the bounding cysteine and phenylalanine, the CDR3 is 16 residues long. Of the read, only the CDR3 DNA is kept; its 48 bases are in frame from base 1. From a lookup of the germline V gene, CDR1 and CDR2 are MNHEY and SVGAGI.